This T cell receptor beta chain was documented in a study of metastatic and nonmetastatic thyroid tumors. Study-level background: Malignant and benign thyroid patients had repertoires compared in peripheral blood and tumor or nodule tissue. Points from the study as a whole: Patients with malignant thyroid tumors reportedly had significantly higher TCR beta diversity than those with benign nodules, in blood and tumor.

The V gene's germline CDR1 is KGHSH and CDR2 LQKENI. CDR3 size: 13 residues. Original analysis: Clinicopathological groups differed in CDR3, with these differences serving to build a distant-metastasis classifier for papillary thyroid cancer. TCRdb ran MiXCR on the PCR reads. V and J calls and clone size were set by TCRdb, not the authors. In the table there are around 70,000 clones, 15% to 20% of which are singletons. Patients underwent thyroid surgery, and none had received any treatment before it. Notes on this clone: Antigen unknown. The junction shows a germline mismatch at one end, possibly a read error.

The chain links TRBV18 to TRBJ1-6, with a tentative D call TRBD1 (6 bases). Sample: blood. The sequence was collected from a female donor with papillary thyroid cancer or a benign thyroid nodule (not recorded which). Some clones in this sample may be carry-over from other donors' samples. The CDR3 DNA reads TGTTCCAGCTCACCTTACCAGGGGTCACCCCTCCACTTT. Its protein product is CSSSPYQGSPLHF. The full variable domain, completed using reference TRBV18 and TRBJ1-6, is NAGVMQNPRHLVRRRGQEARLRCSPMKGHSHVYWYRQLPEEGLKFMVYLQKENIIDESGMPKERFSAEFPKEGPSILRIQQVVRGDSAAYFCSSSPYQGSPLHFGNGTRLTVT.